This passage covers 25 T cell receptor beta chains from one sample sequenced in a study of beta chain features in type 1 diabetes. TCRB transcripts that were expressed got sequenced, as all of the isolated RNA had been reverse transcribed. The assay was immunoSEQ multiplex PCR, and TCRdb's table has in-frame clones only and misses some. The sample lists more than 150,000 clones, 13% occurring once. The specimen sequenced was central memory CD4+ T cells from blood. These receptors came from a woman in her late teens or twenties in good health.

The chain joins TRBV18 to TRBJ2-7, with 7 nucleotides matching TRBD1. The CDR3 loop spans 14 amino acids. Germline-derived CDR1 and CDR2 are KGHSH and LQKENI. Germline trimming cut 2 bases from V and 0 bases from J; bases unmatched to any gene: 1. Written as DNA, the CDR3 is TGTGCCAGCTCACCAGGACAGGCCTCCTACGAGCAGTACTTC. It translates to CASSPGQASYEQYF.

This clone was detected only a few times. The rearrangement uses TRBV29-1 and TRBJ2-1; tentative D call: TRBD1 (6 bases). CDR1 and CDR2 (germline): SQVTM, ANQGSEA. There are 12 residues in the CDR3. V lost 2 bases, J lost 8 bases, and 10 bases lay in between. The CDR3 DNA sequence: TGCAGCGTTGAACTGGGGGCGGATGAGCAGTTCTTC. Amino acid sequence: CSVELGADEQFF.

This chain uses TRBV7-9 with TRBJ2-1; D uncertain. The V gene's germline CDR1 is SEHNR and CDR2 FQNEAQ (reference sequence). This CDR3 region has 10 residues. V lost 3 bases, J lost 14 bases, and 8 bases lay in between. The CDR3 here is CASSFVSEFF. The CDR3 DNA follows: TGTGCCAGCAGCTTTGTGTCGGAGTTCTTC.

This clone has more than one count but fewer than ten. The V gene is TRBV29-1, the J gene TRBJ1-1; 8 bases are a match to TRBD1. The CDR3 is 18 residues long. Germline V lookup: CDR1 SQVTM, CDR2 ANQGSEA. The ends lost 6 bases at V and 2 bases at J; junction bases unmatched: 20. DNA for the CDR3: TGCAGCGTCGCCGGACAGGGTTCGAGCGGGAAGTTTAACACTGAAGCTTTCTTT. Translation: CSVAGQGSSGKFNTEAFF.

This chain connects TRBV27 to TRBJ2-5; D is possibly TRBD1 (6 bases). CDR3 length: 15 residues. Trimming shortened V by 6 bases and J by 4 bases, and 18 bases separated the two germline ends. CDR1 is MNHEY, CDR2 SMNVEV, per germline (reference sequence). CDR3 DNA: TGTGCCAGCAGACCCACAGGGACAATGCCAGAGACCCAGTACTTC. This sequence encodes CASRPTGTMPETQYF.

V is TRBV7-2 and J is TRBJ2-1, with D hard to call. The CDR3 consists of 13 residues. The V end lost 3 bases, the J end lost 5 bases, and 8 bases lay between the germline ends. Germline V gene lookup returns CDR1 SGHTA and CDR2 FQGNSA. The CDR3 coding sequence is TGTGCCAGCAGCTTTGCGCGGAACAATGAGCAGTTCTTC. Its translation: CASSFARNNEQFF.

This clone has only a few counts. The V gene is TRBV1, the J gene TRBJ1-5; the table's D call TRBD1 went unverified against the DNA. TRBV1 is reported as a pseudogene. The CDR3 extends over 16 amino acids. The CDR3 nucleotides are TGCACCAGCAGCTTCTGGACAGGGGGGAGCAATCAGCCCCAGCATTTT. It translates to CTSSFWTGGSNQPQHF.

On this clone itself: The same CDR3 also results from other DNA sequences found in this sample. The CDR3 nucleotides are TGTGCCAGCAGCCAAGGACAGGGGGCCTACAATGAGCAGTTCTTC. Translation: CASSQGQGAYNEQFF. The rearrangement links TRBV14 to TRBJ2-1; 9 bases align to TRBD1. V lost 1 base and J lost 2; bases outside the gene matches: 0. The CDR3 has 15 residues. CDR1 and CDR2 from the germline V gene are SGHDN and FVKESK.

The chain joins TRBV10-3 to TRBJ1-3; 10 positions match TRBD1. The CDR3 has 16 amino acids. Germline V gene sequence: CDR1 ENHRY, CDR2 SYGVKD. Trimming at V came to 4 bases and at J to 4 bases, leaving 7 bases not matched to a gene. The CDR3, as DNA: TGTGCCATCAGTGGACCGGGACAGGGGCGAGGAAACACCATATATTTT. It encodes CAISGPGQGRGNTIYF.

In this sample, this clone turned up a few times. Additional DNA sequences in this sample encode the identical CDR3. The chain carries TRBV27 and TRBJ2-5; D possibly corresponds to TRBD2 (5 bases). CDR3 length: 12 amino acids. V lost 6 bases, J lost 3 bases, and 8 bases lay in between. Germline CDR1 reads MNHEY; CDR2 reads SMNVEV (reference sequence). The CDR3 DNA sequence: TGTGCCAGCAGCTCGAGGGAAGAGACCCAGTACTTC. Its protein is CASSSREETQYF.

This chain links TRBV18 with TRBJ1-2; 8 bases are shared with TRBD1. With 3 bases clipped from V and 0 bases from J, the junction kept 3 bases outside the gene matches. This CDR3 contains 15 residues. Germline values: CDR1 KGHSH, CDR2 LQKENI. The DNA for the CDR3 is TGTGCCAGCTCACCCGACAGGGGCGCTAACTATGGCTACACCTTC. It yields the protein CASSPDRGANYGYTF.

The sample holds a few counts of this clone. The CDR3 loop is CASSRGGYEQFF. As DNA, the CDR3 is TGTGCCAGCAGCCGCGGCGGCTATGAGCAGTTCTTC. V usage is TRBV14 and J usage is TRBJ2-1; D gene unclear. There are 12 residues in the CDR3. Looked up from germline, CDR1 is SGHDN and CDR2 is FVKESK. V was cut by 4 bases and J by 8 bases, with 9 bases left in between.

This clone came up a few times. The chain uses TRBV5-4 and TRBJ2-7, with 7 bases identical to TRBD2. The CDR3 contains 15 residues. V shed 2 bases, J shed 2 bases, and the junction held 7 bases outside the gene matches. The germline gives CDR1 SGHNT, CDR2 YYREEE (reference sequence). Written as DNA, the CDR3 is TGTGCCAGCAGCTTCGGGCGGGAGAATACCTACGAGCAGTACTTC. Protein: CASSFGRENTYEQYF.

This clone came up a few times. The chain employs TRBV7-9 and TRBJ1-2, with D perhaps TRBD1 (5 bases). V lost 5 bases and J 8 bases, leaving 15 bases between the germline ends. Per the germline V gene, CDR1 is SEHNR and CDR2 is FQNEAQ (reference sequence). CDR3 length equals 13 residues. Written as DNA, the CDR3 is TGTGCCAGCAGCCGAGACAGCATCGGGGGCTACACCTTC. Residues: CASSRDSIGGYTF.

Worth noting for this clone: Additional DNA sequences in this sample encode the identical CDR3. CDR3 sequence reads: CAWAARGDQPQHF. The CDR3 coding sequence is TGTGCCTGGGCAGCCAGGGGGGATCAGCCCCAGCATTTT. The gene calls are TRBV30 and TRBJ1-5; 7 nucleotides align to TRBD1. The germline V gene has CDR1 GTSNPN and CDR2 SVGIG (reference sequence). Trimming removed 5 bases from V and 5 bases from J; junction bases left unmatched: 6. The CDR3 has 13 amino acids.

V usage is TRBV5-5 and J usage is TRBJ2-3; 9 bases line up with TRBD2. From germline, CDR1 is SGHKS and CDR2 YYEKEE (reference sequence). The CDR3 totals 16 residues. V trimming: 0 bases; J trimming: 5 bases; junction bases outside the gene matches: 7. The CDR3 loop is CASSLGLAGSGDTQYF. In nucleotides, the CDR3 is TGTGCCAGCAGCTTGGGGCTAGCGGGATCTGGAGATACGCAGTATTTT.

The V call is TRBV9, the J call TRBJ2-1, with D possibly TRBD1 on 5 matching bases. CDR1 SGDLS and CDR2 YYNGEE come from the germline V gene. The V end was cut by 2 bases, the J end by 3 bases, with 9 bases between. This CDR3 contains 14 residues. The CDR3 DNA is TGTGCCAGCAGCGTGAGGACAAGCTACAATGAGCAGTTCTTC. Amino acid sequence: CASSVRTSYNEQFF.

CDR3 DNA sequence: TGTGCCAGCAGCCTAAGCACAGATACGCAGTATTTT. Residues: CASSLSTDTQYF. The chain employs TRBV7-2 and TRBJ2-3; D is ambiguous. The V gene's germline CDR1 is SGHTA and CDR2 FQGNSA. Trimming removed 5 bases from V and 0 bases from J, with 3 bases in between. The CDR3 is 12 amino acids.

This clone was seen many times. The J gene is TRBJ1-1, the V gene TRBV4-3, with a tentative D call TRBD1 (6 bases). CDR1 LGHNA and CDR2 YSLEER come from the germline V gene. V gave up 3 bases and J gave up 7 bases, with 12 bases separating them. The CDR3 is 13 amino acids. DNA of the CDR3: TGCGCCAGCAGCCATCGGGGGGCAGTTGAAGCTTTCTTT. Amino acid sequence: CASSHRGAVEAFF.

The chain couples TRBV27 to TRBJ1-5; no clear D gene. V was trimmed by 0 bases and J by 3 bases, leaving 9 bases between them. Germline-derived CDR1 and CDR2 are MNHEY and SMNVEV (reference sequence). This CDR3 spans 15 amino acids. CDR3 region: CASSLSGVINQPQHF. The CDR3 DNA sequence: TGTGCCAGCAGTTTATCCGGTGTCATCAATCAGCCCCAGCATTTT.

The chain carries TRBV2 and TRBJ2-7; 8 bases line up with TRBD2. V shed 7 bases, J shed 5 bases, and the junction held 13 bases outside the gene matches. This CDR3 contains 15 residues. Germline loops: CDR1 SNHLY, CDR2 FYNNEI. CDR3 residues: CASIPSGLPRDEQYF. The CDR3 DNA is TGTGCCAGCATCCCTAGCGGGCTTCCTCGCGACGAGCAGTACTTC.

This clone was detected only a few times. V gene TRBV30 combines with J gene TRBJ2-1; weak D call: TRBD2 (5 bases). Trimming removed 5 bases at V and 6 bases at J, with 20 bases between. This CDR3 has 15 amino acids. Looked up from germline, CDR1 is GTSNPN and CDR2 is SVGIG (reference sequence). CDR3 residues: CAWGEIGIARNEQFF. CDR3 DNA: TGTGCCTGGGGCGAGATCGGGATAGCCCGCAATGAGCAGTTCTTC. The full variable domain, its missing parts supplied by reference TRBV30 and TRBJ2-1, is SQTIHQWPATLVQPVGSPLSLECTVEGTSNPNLYWYRQAAGRGLQLLFYSVGIGQISSEVPQNLSASRPQDRQFILSSKKLLLSDSGFYLCAWGEIGIARNEQFFGPGTRLTVL.

This clone showed up just a few times. The chain joins TRBV30 to TRBJ2-5, with 7 bases fitting TRBD1. Trimming took 0 bases from V and 4 from J; bases not matched to a gene: 2. CDR1 GTSNPN and CDR2 SVGIG come from the germline V gene (reference sequence). There are 13 residues in the CDR3. The DNA for the CDR3 is TGTGCCTGGAGTGTAAGGGGGCCAGAGACCCAGTACTTC. Amino acids: CAWSVRGPETQYF.

Only a few counts were recorded for this clone. The chain uses TRBV30 and TRBJ2-1, with 14 bases aligning to TRBD2. The CDR3 runs 18 residues. J was trimmed by 6 bases and V by 4 bases; bases with no gene match: 14. Germline V lookup: CDR1 GTSNPN, CDR2 SVGIG (reference sequence). The CDR3 nucleotides read TGTGCCTGGACCCGTCCGGGACTAGCGGGAGTCGGTTCCAATGAGCAGTTCTTC. It yields the protein CAWTRPGLAGVGSNEQFF.

The CDR3 DNA reads TGTGCCAGCAGTTACCCCGACAGGGCCACCTACGAGCAGTACTTC. Its translation: CASSYPDRATYEQYF. This rearrangement joins TRBV6-6 to TRBJ2-7, with 7 bases identical to TRBD1. The ends lost 2 bases at V and 2 bases at J; junction bases unmatched: 6. CDR3 length: 15 residues. Germline loops: CDR1 MNHNY, CDR2 SVGAGI (reference sequence).